This T cell receptor beta chain is from a study of CD8 T cells in Susac syndrome. Both CD4+ and CD8+ T cells were negatively isolated, and TEMRA cells underwent FACS enrichment. cDNA came from roughly 0.5 to 1 ug RNA primed by random hexamers. With immunoSEQ multiplex PCR, TCR beta CDR3 was amplified across 54 Vbeta and 13 Jbeta. From the immunoSEQ multiplex PCR reads, TCRdb called clonotypes with MiXCR, one entry per CDR3 protein. The sample has roughly 190,000 distinct CDR3 sequences; over 90% are singletons. The length of the CDR3 is 18 residues. Trimming at V came to 5 bases and at J to 4 bases, leaving 10 bases not matched to a gene. In germline, CDR1 is MNHNS, CDR2 SASEGT.

The specimen sequenced was CD8+ T cells from PBMCs. The receptor was derived from a human donor with Susac syndrome. J is TRBJ2-1 and V is TRBV6-1; the match to TRBD2 covers 14 bases. The CDR3 is CASSKTSGGAVGYNEQFF. The CDR3 DNA is TGTGCCAGCAGTAAGACTAGCGGGGGGGCCGTGGGGTACAATGAGCAGTTCTTC.